This T cell receptor beta chain was recovered during a study of tumor-infiltrating lymphocytes in oesophageal squamous cell carcinoma. CDR1 SGHTA and CDR2 FQGNSA come from the germline V gene. The CDR3 consists of 14 residues. One entry per CDR3 protein, called by TCRdb with MiXCR from the PCR reads. The sample has nearly 20,000 distinct CDR3 sequences; roughly 37% are singletons. V and J are TRBV7-2 and TRBJ2-4; D remains ambiguous. Matching the DNA end better, TRBJ2-7 makes the J call doubtful. The sample consisted of blood. The origin of this receptor is a male donor with esophageal squamous cell carcinoma. The CDR3 region is CASSPRWSPYEQYF. The CDR3 DNA is TGTGCCAGCAGCCCCCGGTGGTCCCCCTACGAGCAGTACTTC.